The source of this T cell receptor beta chain is a study of cytomegalovirus exposure and HLA in healthy donors (dated by TCRdb to the late 2010s). About the full investigation: In an earlier analysis of about 560 of the donors, around 290 Gb of sequence data and approximately 120 million unique TCR beta sequences from approximately 180 million T cells were reported. An early release covering about 600 HLA-typed donors comprised 300 to 350 gigabases of sequencing data and tens of millions of unique TCR sequences. Of the approximately 400 genotyped donors, more than 75% were placed in the genetic ancestry cluster associated with self-reported Caucasian donors. The aim of the study was to test whether cataloging public T cell receptors could identify signatures of past pathogen exposure. The study used immunosequencing to profile the T cell repertoires of some 600 subjects and linked those repertoires to cytomegalovirus serostatus. Besides the first cohort of approximately 670 subjects, a separate validation cohort made up of over a hundred different subjects was used. To predict cytomegalovirus infection status, the study combined high-throughput TCR immunosequencing, statistical association of individual TCRs with disease status, and machine learning. A later analysis re-examined previously published TCR beta repertoires from several hundred donors and added high-resolution HLA genotyping to investigate patterns of TCR occurrence. Rather than using new phenotypic data, the later analysis identified candidate immune exposures from TCR beta sequences and from how often those sequences occurred across donors. To decide whether each TCR beta V gene segment behaved as functional or pseudogenic, an earlier analysis of over 500 of the donors relied on high-throughput TCR beta sequencing. Alongside the repertoire data, information on donor age, sex, ethnicity and CMV serostatus was compiled. Genome-wide SNP genotypes for about three fifths of the 666 donors were used in a later genetic analysis, which treated that subset as a discovery cohort. Every repertoire in the discovery cohort had been generated on one and the same sequencing platform. Both class I and class II loci were covered by HLA typing, at four-digit resolution. The number of donors typed differed by locus, with about 629-630 for A, B, C, DRB1 and DQB1, roughly 520 for DQA1, 600 to 610 for DPA1, and some 450 for DPB1. Roughly 5 DR-DQ haplotypes were handled as single units for association and clustering, since linkage in the cohort was strong. Across roughly 420 genotyped donors of the cohort, an average of approximately 240,000 unique TCR beta nucleotide sequences per donor were sequenced, and around 20% of those sequences were non-productive.

Concerning this clone: What antigen it recognizes has not been identified. The sample holds no much larger clone one base away, and base qualities are not on file.

The library was obtained by the immunoSEQ multiplex PCR assay. The multiplex PCR relied on a mix of 60 forward primers for TCR Vbeta segments and 13 reverse primers for TCR Jbeta segments. The CDR3 region of rearranged TCR beta genes was amplified from genomic DNA with a multiplex PCR assay. Amplified TCR beta libraries were sequenced as 87-base-pair reads on the Illumina HiSeq System. The published analysis was carried out like this. A later analysis tallied roughly 78 million unique TCR beta chains across the approximately 670 repertoires, and some 10 million of those chains were shared by two or more donors. Raw reads were error-corrected and collapsed into unique sequences by a nearest-neighbor algorithm in which closely related sequences were merged to remove PCR and sequencing errors. Alignment of CDR3 sequences to IMGT reference sequences was used to assign V, D and J gene segments. For a sequence to be retained, at least a six-nucleotide match to both a V gene segment and a J gene segment was required. Rearrangements were called productive when the CDR3 lacked stop codons and stayed in frame with V and J; all others were non-productive. CDR3 was defined by IMGT convention, running from the second conserved V-encoded cysteine to the conserved J-encoded phenylalanine. In an earlier analysis of some 550 of the donors, sequences lacking an unambiguous match to a single V gene segment were excluded. An earlier analysis of some 500 of the donors classified V segments as functional when productive rearrangements were above 56.7% and as segregating when the standard deviation between donors was above 5%. A statistical classification framework was developed to diagnose cytomegalovirus status using the catalog of TCR beta chain sequences. V and J gene assignment, in a later analysis, came from comparing TCR nucleotide sequences with IMGT/GENE-DB human TR gene sequences. A later analysis assigned CDR3 sequences and most-parsimonious VDJ recombination scenarios with the TCRdist pipeline. In a later analysis, each TCR beta chain was defined by its CDR3 amino acid sequence together with its V-gene family, and reads without a unique V-gene family were excluded. To address suspected cross-contamination and a sequencing artifact, a later analysis removed 550 to 750 highly shared, low-generation-probability nucleotide sequences. A later analysis calculated a clonal expansion index for each public chain from normalized within-repertoire ranks of inferred template counts. A later analysis computed generation probabilities with a VDJ recombination model fitted to out-of-frame rearrangements, and checked the results against IGoR. In a later analysis, hypergeometric tests were used to score TCR-TCR, TCR-HLA and TCR-CMV co-occurrence, with a repertoire-size bias correction applied to TCR pairs. To estimate false discovery rates, a later analysis permuted the HLA or CMV assignments 20 times. In a later analysis, co-occurring TCRs were grouped with DBSCAN, and TCRdist sequence similarity was added when clustering was performed within HLA-allele-positive subsets. Co-occurrence clustering excluded repertoires with fewer than 30,000 or more than 120,000 public chains, plus five with anomalous nucleotide sharing. Drawn from immuneACCESS, this table holds only the in-frame rearrangements with V and J called that TCRdb kept. Clones are partly lost; checked studies trace under half to an unresolved V gene and leave the rest unexplained. V, J and clone size are those of that table, while D and trimming were read from the DNA. The sample records 100,000 or so clones, 78% of which are singletons. In total, the top ten clones hold about 4.5% of the sample.

The cohort consisted of 600 to 700 healthy bone marrow donors. At the time of sampling, every cohort member was nominally healthy, though immune exposures that went unrecorded were likely present. The donor was CMV seropositive and belonged to the group of 250 to 300 seropositive cohort members. A peripheral blood sample was provided by each donor, and peripheral blood mononuclear cells were used for TCR beta sequencing. Genomic DNA was extracted from the blood cell samples with the Qiagen DNeasy Blood Extraction Kit. V is trimmed back by 6 bases and J by 2 bases, and the junction contains 6 bases that no gene match accounts for. The CDR3 covers 14 residues, taking in both the cysteine and the phenylalanine. Just CDR3 DNA is preserved here, 42 bases in frame from base 1. CDR1 and CDR2 were assigned from the germline V gene as MNHEY and SVGAGI. General findings and caveats noted by the study authors: The presence/absence analyses assumed that sequencing depth was roughly uniform across donors, and that assumption may not be true. A later analysis associated around 16,000 TCR beta sequences with specific HLA alleles at a false discovery rate of 0.05. A total of roughly 160 TCR beta chains were listed by the study as associated with cytomegalovirus. In vitro tests confirmed that three of the cytomegalovirus-associated TCR beta chains recognize cytomegalovirus antigens. A later genetic analysis reported fewer N-insertions in productive TCRs among donors in an Asian-associated ancestry cluster than the approximately 700-donor mean. A further reported finding was that TCR beta sequences accurately predicted the HLA-A and HLA-B alleles for most subjects in the first cohort. A later analysis found that HLA-associated TCR beta chains were more clonally expanded and had lower generation probabilities than equally common non-associated chains. A later genetic analysis associated a missense DCLRE1C variant with V-gene and J-gene trimming of TCR beta chains, and an independent cohort replicated the association. The cohort was sequenced for TCR beta chains only, and without alpha or paired-chain data the features that could be detected were limited. A cluster of highly shared sequence variants was judged likely to represent a technical artifact of the sequencing pipeline. According to a later analysis, parvovirus B19, influenza, CMV and Epstein-Barr virus appeared linked to several top co-occurrence clusters. Most TCR sequences were seen in very few donors, while some public TCRs were found in many individuals. Because counts were too low, 15 to 20 rarely observed V segments, including chromosome 9 orphons, were left out of the earlier analysis of about 620 of the donors. Linkage disequilibrium might explain the correlated functional status among segregating V segments, but an unknown experimental factor could not be excluded. A later analysis found that TCR association rates varied across HLA loci, with DRB1 alleles showing the most associated TCRs and HLA-C alleles the fewest. It was suggested by the authors that the approach could potentially be generalized to other disease states and immunological phenotypes. Because some donors lacked HLA typing at each locus, the association tests relied only on the typed subset. A later analysis found that most CMV-associated TCR beta chains appeared HLA-restricted, with HLA associations seemingly driven largely by CMV exposure. Cytomegalovirus status was reported to be diagnosed by the classifier with high specificity and sensitivity in both the original and validation cohorts. Strong co-occurrence of HLA alleles, especially DR and DQ, made assigning TCR associations to individual alleles difficult. For the cohort, immune exposure information was limited to CMV serostatus. In an earlier analysis of around 600 of the donors, most TCR beta V segments were observed in productive rearrangements about 90% or about 30% of the time, broadly matching IMGT annotations. Because the 87-base-pair reads could not distinguish some IMGT-functional V segments, including TRBV6-2 and TRBV6-3, those segments were excluded.

The TCR sequence derives from a woman between 35 and 50 years old in good health and CMV-seropositive. The rearrangement combines TRBV6-5 with TRBJ2-7; the central 8 bases match TRBD1. Source material: PBMCs. CDR3 reads: CASSQYRGAYEQYF. The DNA is as follows: TGTGCCAGCAGCCAGTACAGGGGGGCCTACGAGCAGTACTTC.